The present T cell receptor (beta chain) was sequenced within a study of cytomegalovirus exposure and HLA in healthy donors. The germline V gene has CDR1 MNHEY and CDR2 SVGAGI. V was cut by 6 bases and J by 0 bases, with 14 bases left in between. This CDR3 is built from 15 residues. The PCR was carried out with 60 Vbeta primers and 13 Jbeta primers. Clones were sequenced by immunoSEQ multiplex PCR, and TCRdb holds only the in-frame ones, with some missing. The profile shows roughly 90,000 clones, about 88% of them singletons. The chain couples TRBV6-5 to TRBJ1-1; D is perhaps TRBD1 (6 bases). The specimen sequenced was PBMCs. The source of this sequence is a man aged 18 to 35 in good health and CMV-seronegative. For the CDR3, the DNA is TGTGCCAGCAGAGGGGGAGCGCTAATGAACACTGAAGCTTTCTTT. Protein product: CASRGGALMNTEAFF.